Below, 26 T cell receptor beta chains from the same sample are listed, as sequenced in a study of neurological immune-mediated disorders. TCRdb reanalysed the 5' RACE reads using MiXCR and keeps one entry per CDR3 protein. The data show about 38,000 distinct CDR3 sequences, 4.8% seen once. Input material: CD4+ T cells from blood. These receptors were obtained from a man aged 18 to 29 in good health.

This clonotype was detected many times. J is TRBJ1-1 and V is TRBV20-1; 12 nucleotides align to TRBD1. CDR3 length: 20 residues. Looked up from germline, CDR1 is DFQATT and CDR2 is SNEGSKA (reference sequence). J was trimmed by 0 bases and V by 3 bases; bases with no gene match: 17. CDR3 residues: CSASLSGTGGEEGMNTEAFF. DNA for the CDR3: TGCAGTGCTAGTCTATCCGGGACAGGGGGCGAGGAAGGCATGAACACTGAAGCTTTCTTT.

This clonotype was recorded many times. The chain joins TRBV18 to TRBJ2-3; D not certain. The germline CDR1 and CDR2 sequences are KGHSH and LQKENI. The germline V and J ends were trimmed by 6 bases and 6 bases, with 13 bases remaining between them. The CDR3 spans 13 residues. CDR3 region: CASSPSMLDTQYF. CDR3 nucleotide sequence: TGTGCCAGCTCTCCCTCAATGCTGGATACGCAGTATTTT.

At least ten counts were recorded for this clonotype. The chain recombines TRBV7-2 with TRBJ2-7; tentatively, D is TRBD1 (6 bases). Trimming removed 3 bases from V and 0 bases from J, with 12 bases in between. CDR1 SGHTA and CDR2 FQGNSA come from the germline V gene. The length of the CDR3 is 15 residues. CDR3 sequence (DNA): TGTGCCAGCAGCTTTGACAGGCTTAACTCCTACGAGCAGTACTTC. Residues: CASSFDRLNSYEQYF. The whole variable domain, filled in from reference TRBV7-2 and TRBJ2-7, reads GAGVSQSPSNKVTEKGKDVELRCDPISGHTALYWYRQSLGQGLEFLIYFQGNSAPDKSGLPSDRFSAERTGGSVSTLTIQRTQQEDSAVYLCASSFDRLNSYEQYFGPGTRLTVT.

This clonotype was counted many times. CDR3 region: CASSSGMNGELFF. DNA of the CDR3: TGTGCCAGCAGTAGCGGGATGAACGGGGAGCTGTTTTTT. This chain uses TRBV6-2 or TRBV6-3 with TRBJ2-2, with TRBD2 identical over 7 bases. Germline CDR1 MNHEY, CDR2 SVGEGT. The CDR3 has 13 amino acids. The junction had 4 bases not matched to a gene; V was cut back by 5 bases and J by 7 bases.

This clonotype was seen many times. J is TRBJ1-6 and V is TRBV15; D gene uncertain. Per the germline V gene, CDR1 is LNHNV and CDR2 is YYDKDF (reference sequence). Trimming pared 0 bases from V and 13 bases from J, leaving 13 bases between. The CDR3 runs 14 residues. CDR3 coding DNA: TGTGCCACCAGCAGAGACGGGGAGGGCGCGCCCCTCCACTTT. This gives the protein CATSRDGEGAPLHF.

This clonotype was counted at least ten times. The chain employs TRBV5-1 and TRBJ1-6; unclear D gene. This CDR3 contains 16 residues. From germline, CDR1 is SGHRS and CDR2 YFSETQ. The germline V and J ends were trimmed by 2 bases and 3 bases, with 12 bases remaining between them. Here the CDR3 reads CASSFAQTLYNSPLHF. As DNA, the CDR3 is TGCGCCAGCAGCTTCGCTCAGACCCTCTATAATTCACCCCTCCACTTT.

This clonotype has ten or more counts. The chain employs TRBV12-3 or TRBV12-4 and TRBJ2-5; 9 bases align to TRBD2. The CDR3 sequence is 15 residues long. The V gene end was trimmed by 5 bases and the J gene end by 5 bases; junction bases not matched to a gene: 9. The CDR3 DNA reads TGTGCCAGCAGTCCCCCAGCGGGGGGCTCGGAGACCCAGTACTTC. Protein sequence: CASSPPAGGSETQYF.

This clonotype was seen ten or more times. This chain joins TRBV15 and TRBJ2-4; D gene ambiguous. In germline, CDR1 is LNHNV, CDR2 YYDKDF (reference sequence). The CDR3 consists of 14 residues. The V end lost 0 bases, the J end lost 6 bases, and 9 bases lay between the germline ends. The CDR3 region has the DNA TGTGCCACCAGCAGAGATTTAGGTTTAAACATTCAGTACTTC. This sequence encodes CATSRDLGLNIQYF.

This clonotype was recorded many times. The rearrangement uses TRBV9 and TRBJ1-2; 8 bases line up with TRBD1. Trimming removed 3 bases from V and 6 bases from J; junction bases left unmatched: 10. There are 15 residues in the CDR3. Germline V lookup: CDR1 SGDLS, CDR2 YYNGEE. The CDR3 DNA reads TGTGCCAGCAGCGAATGGACAGGGATAGAGGATGGCTACACCTTC. This gives the protein CASSEWTGIEDGYTF.

This clonotype was observed at least ten times. V usage is TRBV20-1 and J usage is TRBJ1-1; 8 bases agree with TRBD1. There are 13 residues in the CDR3. The junction had 4 bases not matched to a gene; V was cut back by 4 bases and J by 3 bases. Germline lookup yields CDR1 DFQATT and CDR2 SNEGSKA (reference sequence). CDR3 amino acids: CSATSDRDTEAFF. CDR3 DNA sequence: TGCAGTGCTACCTCGGACAGGGACACTGAAGCTTTCTTT.

This clonotype was counted ten times or more. The gene calls are TRBV20-1 and TRBJ1-6; a possible D gene is TRBD1 (5 bases). Germline CDR1 is DFQATT and CDR2 is SNEGSKA (reference sequence). This CDR3 is 12 amino acids long. V was pared by 6 bases and J by 7 bases, with 10 bases between. For the CDR3, the DNA is TGCAGTGCAAAGGGGATGAATTCACCCCTCCACTTT. Protein sequence: CSAKGMNSPLHF.

This clonotype was seen many times. CDR3 loop: CASSLYSRNTEAFF. CDR3 DNA sequence: TGCGCCAGCAGCTTATACAGCAGGAACACTGAAGCTTTCTTT. The chain joins TRBV5-1 to TRBJ1-1; D is uncertain. Germline CDR1 reads SGHRS; CDR2 reads YFSETQ. The CDR3 spans 14 residues. Trimming removed 2 bases from V and 1 base from J, with 9 bases in between.

In this sample, this clonotype turned up many times. The V call is TRBV7-3, the J call TRBJ2-3, with D unresolved. CDR1 and CDR2 (germline): SGHTA, FQGTGA. Trimming removed 4 bases from V and 3 bases from J, with 8 bases in between. CDR3 length: 13 residues. CDR3 sequence: CASSSVPTDTQYF. The DNA of the CDR3 is TGTGCCAGCAGCTCCGTACCTACAGATACGCAGTATTTT.

This clonotype came up many times. The rearrangement links TRBV2 to TRBJ1-5; the D is unclear. Germline V lookup: CDR1 SNHLY, CDR2 FYNNEI. The CDR3 spans 13 residues. Trimming stripped 3 bases from V and 4 bases from J, with 7 bases between. The CDR3 nucleotides are TGTGCCAGCAGTGATGGTCGAAATCAGCCCCAGCATTTT. This gives the protein CASSDGRNQPQHF.

This clonotype has a count of ten or more. The rearrangement uses TRBV5-6 and TRBJ2-2; tentatively, D is TRBD1 (5 bases). Per germline, CDR1 SGHDT and CDR2 YYEEEE. V was clipped by 2 bases and J by 2 bases, with 10 bases between them. The CDR3 spans 15 residues. CDR3: CASSFFGANTGELFF. Written as DNA, the CDR3 is TGTGCCAGCAGCTTCTTTGGGGCAAACACCGGGGAGCTGTTTTTT.

This clonotype was recorded many times. V and J are TRBV9 and TRBJ1-1; D gene uncertain. In germline, CDR1 is SGDLS, CDR2 YYNGEE. The germline V and J ends were trimmed by 1 base and 10 bases, with 17 bases remaining between them. The length of the CDR3 is 14 residues. For the CDR3, the DNA is TGTGCCAGCAGCGTACAGGTGGAAGAACAAGGAGCTTTCTTT. Translation gives CASSVQVEEQGAFF.

This clonotype was observed many times. The chain employs TRBV12-3 or TRBV12-4 and TRBJ1-5; D remains ambiguous. The CDR3 contains 13 residues. Deletions cut 6 bases from V and 4 bases from J, with 10 bases between. The CDR3 bases are TGTGCCAGCAGAACTGACGGTAATCAGCCCCAGCATTTT. It codes for CASRTDGNQPQHF.

This clonotype was seen many times. The rearrangement joins TRBV20-1 to TRBJ2-1; 8 positions match TRBD2. J was trimmed by 7 bases and V by 3 bases; bases with no gene match: 5. This CDR3 is built from 13 residues. CDR1 is DFQATT and CDR2 is SNEGSKA in the germline V gene (reference sequence). The CDR3: CSASGGAGNEQFF. The CDR3 DNA reads as TGCAGTGCTAGCGGGGGGGCCGGGAATGAGCAGTTCTTC.

This clonotype has a count of ten or more. This chain joins TRBV3-1 and TRBJ2-7; D gene unclear. The CDR3 is 13 residues long. Per germline, CDR1 LGHDT and CDR2 YNNKEL (reference sequence). Trimming shortened V by 0 bases and J by 5 bases, and 8 bases separated the two germline ends. DNA for the CDR3: TGTGCCAGCAGCCAAGAACCCCGGCACGAGCAGTACTTC. Its protein product is CASSQEPRHEQYF.

In this sample, this clonotype turned up many times. The chain links TRBV5-1 to TRBJ2-3, with D perhaps assigned TRBD1 or TRBD2 (5 bases each). Germline-derived CDR1 and CDR2 are SGHRS and YFSETQ. The CDR3 runs 16 residues. V was clipped by 1 base and J by 4 bases, with 16 bases between them. For the CDR3, the DNA is TGCGCCAGCAGCTTGTGGGCCAGGGAGTTTTCAGATACGCAGTATTTT. This translates into CASSLWAREFSDTQYF. The full variable domain, completed using reference TRBV5-1 and TRBJ2-3, is KAGVTQTPRYLIKTRGQQVTLSCSPISGHRSVSWYQQTPGQGLQFLFEYFSETQRNKGNFPGRFSGRQFSNSRSEMNVSTLELGDSALYLCASSLWAREFSDTQYFGPGTRLTVL.

The genes are TRBV5-1 and TRBJ1-2; a possible D gene is TRBD1 (6 bases). CDR1 and CDR2 from the germline V gene are SGHRS and YFSETQ. The V gene lost 4 bases and the J gene lost 8 bases, with 18 bases spanning the gap. The CDR3 has 14 amino acids. The CDR3 region has the DNA TGCGCCAGCAGCACGCGACAGGTCGGCGCGGGCTACACCTTC. Amino acids: CASSTRQVGAGYTF.

This clonotype was seen at least ten times. This chain joins TRBV7-2 and TRBJ1-1, with no clear D. The CDR3 extends over 15 amino acids. Germline V gives CDR1 SGHTA, CDR2 FQGNSA. The V end lost 4 bases, the J end lost 7 bases, and 19 bases lay between the germline ends. This CDR3 reads CASSSDPNPALEAFF. The CDR3 DNA reads TGTGCCAGCAGCTCGGACCCCAACCCTGCCCTTGAAGCTTTCTTT.

The table lists this clonotype with many counts. The chain uses TRBV20-1 and TRBJ1-1; possibly TRBD1 for D (6 bases). The V and J ends lost 7 bases and 0 bases respectively, with 12 bases between them. CDR3 length: 13 residues. Per the germline V gene, CDR1 is DFQATT and CDR2 is SNEGSKA (reference sequence). This chain's CDR3 is CSVDGQLNTEAFF. The CDR3 nucleotides are TGCAGTGTTGACGGACAGTTGAACACTGAAGCTTTCTTT.

This clonotype appeared many times. V and J are TRBV5-1 and TRBJ1-4; possibly TRBD1 for D (6 bases). The germline V gene has CDR1 SGHRS and CDR2 YFSETQ. There are 14 residues in the CDR3. Deletions cut 7 bases from V and 3 bases from J, with 13 bases between. DNA of the CDR3: TGCGCCAGCGGTCGGGGGCAAGCTAATGAAAAACTGTTTTTT. Translating it yields CASGRGQANEKLFF.

This clonotype was seen ten or more times. This sequence joins TRBV7-9 and TRBJ2-7; no clear D gene. The CDR3 runs 13 residues. Germline V gene sequence: CDR1 SEHNR, CDR2 FQNEAQ (reference sequence). V lost 5 bases and J lost 2, with 10 bases in between. The DNA for the CDR3 is TGTGCCAGCAGCGGCGGAAGGGCCTACGAGCAGTACTTC. This sequence encodes CASSGGRAYEQYF. The full variable domain, its missing parts supplied by reference TRBV7-9 and TRBJ2-7, is DTGVSQNPRHKITKRGQNVTFRCDPISEHNRLYWYRQTLGQGPEFLTYFQNEAQLEKSRLLSDRFSAERPKGSFSTLEIQRTEQGDSAMYLCASSGGRAYEQYFGPGTRLTVT.

This clonotype was observed many times. One junction end does not reproduce the germline sequence, and a read error may be involved. V and J are TRBV7-7 and TRBJ1-2; TRBD1 agrees at 10 bases. Per the germline V gene, CDR1 is SSHAT and CDR2 is FNYEAQ (reference sequence). This CDR3 is 15 amino acids long. CDR3 bases: TGTGCTAGCACCCCTTTGACAGGGGGCGCGTTTGGCTACACCTTC. This translates into CASTPLTGGAFGYTF.